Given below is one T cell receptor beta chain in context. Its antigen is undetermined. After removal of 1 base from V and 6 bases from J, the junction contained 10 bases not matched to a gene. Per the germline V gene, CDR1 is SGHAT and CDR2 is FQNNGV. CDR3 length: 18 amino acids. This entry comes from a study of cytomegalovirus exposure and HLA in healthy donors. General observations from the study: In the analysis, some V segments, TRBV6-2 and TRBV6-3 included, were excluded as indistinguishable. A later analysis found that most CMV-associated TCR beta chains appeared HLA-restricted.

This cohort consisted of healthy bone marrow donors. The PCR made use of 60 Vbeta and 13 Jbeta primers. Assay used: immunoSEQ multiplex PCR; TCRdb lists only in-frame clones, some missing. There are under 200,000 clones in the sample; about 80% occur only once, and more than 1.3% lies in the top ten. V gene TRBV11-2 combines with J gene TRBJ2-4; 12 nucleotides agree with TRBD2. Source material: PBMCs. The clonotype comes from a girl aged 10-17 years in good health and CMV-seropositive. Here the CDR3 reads CASSLGPSGGASRNIQYF. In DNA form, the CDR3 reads TGTGCCAGCAGCTTAGGACCTAGCGGGGGGGCATCGAGAAACATTCAGTACTTC.